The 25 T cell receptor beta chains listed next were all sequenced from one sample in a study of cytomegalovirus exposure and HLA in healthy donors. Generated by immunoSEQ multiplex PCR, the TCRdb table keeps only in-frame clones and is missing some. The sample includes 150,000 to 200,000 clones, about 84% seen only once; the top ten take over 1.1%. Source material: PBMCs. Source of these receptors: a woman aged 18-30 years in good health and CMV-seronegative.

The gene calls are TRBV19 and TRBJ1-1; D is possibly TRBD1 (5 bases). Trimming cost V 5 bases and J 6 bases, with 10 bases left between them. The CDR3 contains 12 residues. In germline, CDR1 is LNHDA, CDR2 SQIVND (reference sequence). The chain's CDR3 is CASSPRVPEAFF. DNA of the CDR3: TGTGCCAGTAGTCCCAGGGTACCTGAAGCTTTCTTT.

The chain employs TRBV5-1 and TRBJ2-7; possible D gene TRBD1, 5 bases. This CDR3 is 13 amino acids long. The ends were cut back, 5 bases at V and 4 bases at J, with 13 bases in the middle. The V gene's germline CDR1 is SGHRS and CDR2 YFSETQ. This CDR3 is CASSPNPGYEQYF. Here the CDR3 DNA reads TGCGCCAGCAGTCCTAACCCAGGGTACGAGCAGTACTTC.

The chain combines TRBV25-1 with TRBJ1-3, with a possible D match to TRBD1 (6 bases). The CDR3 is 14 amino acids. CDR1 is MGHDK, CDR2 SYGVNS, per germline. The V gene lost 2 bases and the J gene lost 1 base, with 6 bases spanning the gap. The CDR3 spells CASSETGSGNTIYF. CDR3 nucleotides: TGTGCCAGCAGTGAAACAGGGTCTGGAAACACCATATATTTT.

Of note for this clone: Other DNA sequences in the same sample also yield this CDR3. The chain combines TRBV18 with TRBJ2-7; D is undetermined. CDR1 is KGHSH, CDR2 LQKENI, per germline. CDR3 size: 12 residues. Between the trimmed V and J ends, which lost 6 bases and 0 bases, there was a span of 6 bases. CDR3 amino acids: CASSPSSYEQYF. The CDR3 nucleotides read TGTGCCAGCTCTCCGAGCTCCTACGAGCAGTACTTC.

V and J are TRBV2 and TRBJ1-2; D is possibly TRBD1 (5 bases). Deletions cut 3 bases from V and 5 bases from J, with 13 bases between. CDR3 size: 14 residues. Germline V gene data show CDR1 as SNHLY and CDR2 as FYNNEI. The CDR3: CASSDRRGIYGYTF. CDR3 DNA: TGTGCCAGCAGTGACAGAAGGGGAATTTATGGCTACACCTTC.

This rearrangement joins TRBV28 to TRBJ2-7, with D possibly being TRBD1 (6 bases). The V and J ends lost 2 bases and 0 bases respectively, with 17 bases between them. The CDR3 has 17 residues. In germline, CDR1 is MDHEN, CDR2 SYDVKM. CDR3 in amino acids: CASSLPAPGHLSYEQYF. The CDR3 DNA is TGTGCCAGCAGTTTACCCGCCCCGGGACACCTCTCCTACGAGCAGTACTTC. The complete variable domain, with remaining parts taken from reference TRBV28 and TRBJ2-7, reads DVKVTQSSRYLVKRTGEKVFLECVQDMDHENMFWYRQDPGLGLRLIYFSYDVKMKEKGDIPEGYSVSREKKERFSLILESASTNQTSMYLCASSLPAPGHLSYEQYFGPGTRLTVT.

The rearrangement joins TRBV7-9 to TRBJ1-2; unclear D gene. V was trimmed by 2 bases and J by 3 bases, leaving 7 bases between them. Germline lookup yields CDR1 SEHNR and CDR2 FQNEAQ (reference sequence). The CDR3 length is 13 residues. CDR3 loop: CASSLNSYYGYTF. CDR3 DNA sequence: TGTGCCAGCAGCTTAAACAGCTACTATGGCTACACCTTC.

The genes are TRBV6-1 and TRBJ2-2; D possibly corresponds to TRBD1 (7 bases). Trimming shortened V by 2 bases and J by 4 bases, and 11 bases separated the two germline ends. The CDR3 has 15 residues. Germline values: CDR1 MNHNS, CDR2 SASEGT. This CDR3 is CASSEHQGGTGELFF. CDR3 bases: TGTGCCAGCAGTGAACACCAGGGGGGCACCGGGGAGCTGTTTTTT.

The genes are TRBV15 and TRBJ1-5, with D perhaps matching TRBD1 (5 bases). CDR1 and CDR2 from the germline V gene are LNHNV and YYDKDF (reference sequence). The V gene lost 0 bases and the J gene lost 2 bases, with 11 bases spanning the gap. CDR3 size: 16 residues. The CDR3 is CATSRDRSTGNQPQHF. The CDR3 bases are TGTGCCACCAGCAGAGATAGGTCGACAGGCAATCAGCCCCAGCATTTT.

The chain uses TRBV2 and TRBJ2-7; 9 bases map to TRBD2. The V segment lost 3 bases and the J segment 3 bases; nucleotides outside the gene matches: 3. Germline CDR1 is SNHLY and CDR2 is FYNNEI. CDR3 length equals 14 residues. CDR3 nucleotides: TGTGCCAGCAGTGAGACTAGCGGAATCTACGAGCAGTACTTC. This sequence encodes CASSETSGIYEQYF.

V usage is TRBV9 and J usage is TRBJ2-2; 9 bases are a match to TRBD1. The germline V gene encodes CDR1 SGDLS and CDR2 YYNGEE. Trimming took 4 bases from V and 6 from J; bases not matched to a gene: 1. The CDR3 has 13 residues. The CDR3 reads CASSWTGAGELFF. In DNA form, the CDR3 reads TGTGCCAGCAGCTGGACAGGGGCCGGGGAGCTGTTTTTT.

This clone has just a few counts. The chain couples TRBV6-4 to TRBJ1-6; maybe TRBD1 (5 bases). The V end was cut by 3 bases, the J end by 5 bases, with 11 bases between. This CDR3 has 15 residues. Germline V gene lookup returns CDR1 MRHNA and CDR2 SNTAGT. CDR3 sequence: CASSEVAGNNSPLHF. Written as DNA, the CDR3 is TGTGCCAGCAGTGAAGTTGCAGGGAATAATTCACCCCTCCACTTT.

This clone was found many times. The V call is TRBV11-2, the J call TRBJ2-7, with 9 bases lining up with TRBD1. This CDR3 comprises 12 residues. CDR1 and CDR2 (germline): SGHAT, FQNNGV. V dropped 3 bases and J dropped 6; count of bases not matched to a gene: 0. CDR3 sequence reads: CASSLTGGEQYF. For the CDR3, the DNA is TGTGCCAGCAGCTTGACAGGGGGCGAGCAGTACTTC.

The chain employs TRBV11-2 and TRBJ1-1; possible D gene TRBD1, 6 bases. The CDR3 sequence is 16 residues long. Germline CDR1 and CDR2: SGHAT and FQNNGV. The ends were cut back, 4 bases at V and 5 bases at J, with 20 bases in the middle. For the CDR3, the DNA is TGTGCCAGCAGCTCGTGGGGGCAGGGTTTGGGGACTGAAGCTTTCTTT. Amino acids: CASSSWGQGLGTEAFF.

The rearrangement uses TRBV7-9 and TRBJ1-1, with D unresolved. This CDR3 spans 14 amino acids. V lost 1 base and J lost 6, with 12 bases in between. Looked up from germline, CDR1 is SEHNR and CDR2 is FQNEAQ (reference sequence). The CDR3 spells CASSLDYREPEAFF. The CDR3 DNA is TGTGCCAGCAGCTTAGATTATAGAGAACCTGAAGCTTTCTTT.

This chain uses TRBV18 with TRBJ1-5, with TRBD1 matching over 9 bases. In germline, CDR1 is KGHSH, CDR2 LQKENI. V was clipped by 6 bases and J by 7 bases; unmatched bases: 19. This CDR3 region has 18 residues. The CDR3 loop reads CASSDRPPGQGINQPQHF. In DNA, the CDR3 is TGTGCCAGCTCCGATCGACCTCCGGGACAGGGAATTAACCAGCCCCAGCATTTT.

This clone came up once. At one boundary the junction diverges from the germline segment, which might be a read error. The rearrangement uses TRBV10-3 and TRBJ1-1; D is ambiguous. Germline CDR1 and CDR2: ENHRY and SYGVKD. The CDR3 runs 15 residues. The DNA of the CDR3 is TGTGCCATCACTGAGAAGACTGGCGGGAACACTGAAGCTTTCTTT. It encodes CAITEKTGGNTEAFF.

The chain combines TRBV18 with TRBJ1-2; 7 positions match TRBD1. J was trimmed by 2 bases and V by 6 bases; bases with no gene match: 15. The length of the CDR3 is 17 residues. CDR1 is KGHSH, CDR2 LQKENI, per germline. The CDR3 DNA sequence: TGTGCCAGCTCCCCCCCACACACAGGGGCCATCAACTATGGCTACACCTTC. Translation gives CASSPPHTGAINYGYTF. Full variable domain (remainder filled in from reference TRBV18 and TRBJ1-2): NAGVMQNPRHLVRRRGQEARLRCSPMKGHSHVYWYRQLPEEGLKFMVYLQKENIIDESGMPKERFSAEFPKEGPSILRIQQVVRGDSAAYFCASSPPHTGAINYGYTFGSGTRLTVV.

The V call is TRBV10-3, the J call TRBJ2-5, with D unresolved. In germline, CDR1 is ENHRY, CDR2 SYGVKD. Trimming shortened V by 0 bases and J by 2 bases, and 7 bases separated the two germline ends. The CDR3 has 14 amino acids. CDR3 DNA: TGTGCCATCAGTGAGTCGGGCAGTCAAGAGACCCAGTACTTC. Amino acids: CAISESGSQETQYF.

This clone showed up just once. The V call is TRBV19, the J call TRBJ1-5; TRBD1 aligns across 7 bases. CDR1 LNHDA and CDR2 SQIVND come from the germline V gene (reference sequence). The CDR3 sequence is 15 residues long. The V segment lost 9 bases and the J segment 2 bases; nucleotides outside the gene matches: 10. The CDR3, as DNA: TGTGCCAGCCGGGACAGCTCGGGGGGCAATCAGCCCCAGCATTTT. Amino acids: CASRDSSGGNQPQHF.

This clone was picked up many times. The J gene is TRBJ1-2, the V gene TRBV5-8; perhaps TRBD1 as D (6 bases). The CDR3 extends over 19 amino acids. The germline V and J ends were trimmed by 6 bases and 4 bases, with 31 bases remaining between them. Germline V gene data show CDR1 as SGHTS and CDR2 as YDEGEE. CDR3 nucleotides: TGTGCCAGCAAGGGGGAGATCCGGGGCCTTCCAACCTCTTTCTATGGCTACACCTTC. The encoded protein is CASKGEIRGLPTSFYGYTF.

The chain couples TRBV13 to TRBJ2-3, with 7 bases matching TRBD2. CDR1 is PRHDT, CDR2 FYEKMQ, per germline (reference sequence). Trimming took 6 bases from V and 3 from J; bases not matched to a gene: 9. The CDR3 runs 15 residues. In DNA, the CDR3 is TGTGCCAGCAGAGCCTGGGGGGGGAATACAGATACGCAGTATTTT. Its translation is CASRAWGGNTDTQYF.

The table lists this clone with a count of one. In DNA, the CDR3 is TGTGCCATCAGTGAAAGGACAGGTTTAAACACTGAAGCTTTCTTT. This sequence encodes CAISERTGLNTEAFF. This chain links TRBV10-3 with TRBJ1-1; 7 nucleotides match TRBD1. Per the germline V gene, CDR1 is ENHRY and CDR2 is SYGVKD. Trimming took 3 bases from V and 2 from J; bases not matched to a gene: 6. This CDR3 region has 15 residues.

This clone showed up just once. The CDR3 is CASQGLRTEAFF. The DNA of the CDR3 is TGTGCCAGTCAGGGTCTCAGGACTGAAGCTTTCTTT. The gene calls are TRBV2 and TRBJ1-1; D is possibly TRBD1 (5 bases). The CDR3 spans 12 residues. The germline V gene encodes CDR1 SNHLY and CDR2 FYNNEI. V lost 9 bases and J 5 bases, leaving 13 bases between the germline ends.

CDR3 DNA: TGTGCCAGCAGCCCCCTTGCGGGAGGCGATACGCAGTATTTT. This sequence encodes CASSPLAGGDTQYF. The gene calls are TRBV9 and TRBJ2-3, with 8 bases fitting TRBD2. The ends lost 4 bases at V and 6 bases at J; junction bases unmatched: 7. CDR1 is SGDLS, CDR2 YYNGEE, per germline. This CDR3 region has 14 residues.